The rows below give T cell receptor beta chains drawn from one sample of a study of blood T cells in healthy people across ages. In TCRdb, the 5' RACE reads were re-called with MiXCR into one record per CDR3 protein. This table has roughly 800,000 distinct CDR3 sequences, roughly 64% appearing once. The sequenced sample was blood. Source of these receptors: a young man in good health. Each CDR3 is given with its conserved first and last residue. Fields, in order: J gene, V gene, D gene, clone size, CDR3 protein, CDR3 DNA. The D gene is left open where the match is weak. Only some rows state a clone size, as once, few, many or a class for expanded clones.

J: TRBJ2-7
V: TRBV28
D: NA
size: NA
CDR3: CASNPGGPDEQYF
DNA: TGTGCCAGCAACCCCGGGGGTCCGGACGAGCAGTACTTC

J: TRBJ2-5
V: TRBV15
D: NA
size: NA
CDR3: CATSGLEPQETQYF
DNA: TGTGCCACCAGCGGGCTTGAGCCGCAAGAGACCCAGTACTTC

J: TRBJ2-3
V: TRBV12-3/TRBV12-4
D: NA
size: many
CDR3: CASSFRVAADAQYF
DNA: TGTGCCAGCAGTTTCAGGGTGGCCGCAGATGCGCAGTATTTT

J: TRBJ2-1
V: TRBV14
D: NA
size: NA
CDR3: CASSQEAWSVNNEQFF
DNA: TGTGCCAGCAGCCAAGAGGCGTGGTCAGTCAACAATGAGCAGTTCTTC

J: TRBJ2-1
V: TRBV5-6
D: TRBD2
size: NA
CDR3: CASSPGRSYNEQLF
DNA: TGTGCCAGCAGCCCCGGGAGGTCCTACAATGAGCAGTTATTC

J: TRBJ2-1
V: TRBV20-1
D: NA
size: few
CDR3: CSASYYRGNEQFF
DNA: TGCAGTGCTAGCTATTATCGTGGCAATGAGCAGTTCTTC

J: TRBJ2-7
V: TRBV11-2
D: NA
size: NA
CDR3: CASSLGLNYEQYF
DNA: TGTGCCAGCAGCTTGGGACTTAACTACGAGCAGTACTTC

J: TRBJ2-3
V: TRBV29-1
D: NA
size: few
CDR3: CSVEFRGGFADTQYF
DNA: TGCAGCGTTGAGTTCAGGGGGGGTTTCGCAGATACGCAGTATTTT

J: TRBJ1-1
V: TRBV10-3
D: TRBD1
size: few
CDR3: CAIRGTGDTEAFF
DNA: TGTGCCATCAGGGGGACAGGGGACACTGAAGCTTTCTTT

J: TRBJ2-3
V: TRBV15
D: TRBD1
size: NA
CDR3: CATSRDGQGADTQYF
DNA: TGTGCCACCAGCAGAGATGGACAGGGGGCAGATACGCAGTATTTT

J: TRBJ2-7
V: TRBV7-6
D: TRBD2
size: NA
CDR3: CASSAQGTSGSLHEQYF
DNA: TGTGCCAGCAGCGCCCAGGGGACTAGCGGGAGCCTCCATGAGCAGTACTTC

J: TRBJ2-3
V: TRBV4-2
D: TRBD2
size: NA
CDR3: CASSQDLAGGTPDTQYF
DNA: TGTGCCAGCAGCCAAGATTTGGCGGGAGGTACCCCAGATACGCAGTATTTT

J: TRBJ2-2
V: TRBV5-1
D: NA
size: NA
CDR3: CASSKTGGQANTGELFF
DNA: TGCGCCAGCAGCAAGACTGGGGGGCAGGCGAACACCGGGGAGCTGTTTTTT

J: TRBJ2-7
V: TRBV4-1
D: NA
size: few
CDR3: CASSQDRRGTYEQYF
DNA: TGCGCCAGCAGCCAAGATCGGCGGGGTACCTACGAGCAGTACTTC

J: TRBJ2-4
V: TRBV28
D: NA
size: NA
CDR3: CASSPSGSRAKNIQYF
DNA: TGTGCCAGCAGTCCCTCCGGGAGTCGGGCCAAAAACATTCAGTACTTC

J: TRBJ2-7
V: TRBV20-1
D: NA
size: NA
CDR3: CSARPFGGVAENAYEQYF
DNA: TGCAGTGCTCGGCCTTTTGGGGGAGTAGCGGAAAATGCCTACGAGCAGTACTTC

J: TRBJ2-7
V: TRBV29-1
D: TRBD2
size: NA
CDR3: CSVEALSGRTSSYEQYF
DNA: TGCAGCGTTGAAGCCCTGTCGGGTCGGACTAGCTCCTACGAGCAGTACTTC

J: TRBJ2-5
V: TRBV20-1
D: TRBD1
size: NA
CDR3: CSARVRRDRGVQTQYF
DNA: TGCAGTGCTAGAGTCCGCCGGGACAGGGGAGTACAGACCCAGTACTTC

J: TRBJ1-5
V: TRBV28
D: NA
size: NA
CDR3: CASNTPFVQPQHF
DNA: TGTGCCAGCAACACTCCTTTTGTCCAGCCCCAGCATTTT

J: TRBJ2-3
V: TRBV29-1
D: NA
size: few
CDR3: CSVPRADTQYF
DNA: TGCAGCGTCCCCAGGGCGGATACGCAGTATTTT

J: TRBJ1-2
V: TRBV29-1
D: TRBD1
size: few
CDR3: CSVEHRTGDYGYTF
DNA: TGCAGCGTTGAACATAGGACAGGGGACTATGGCTACACCTTC

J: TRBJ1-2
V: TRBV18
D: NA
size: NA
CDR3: CASSPPGGPYGYTF
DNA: TGTGCCAGCTCACCACCCGGGGGACCCTATGGCTACACCTTC

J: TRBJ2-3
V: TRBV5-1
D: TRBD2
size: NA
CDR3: CASSLAQRESGDTQYF
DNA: TGCGCCAGCAGCTTGGCCCAGCGGGAGTCTGGAGATACGCAGTATTTT

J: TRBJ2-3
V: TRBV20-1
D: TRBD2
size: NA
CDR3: CSARDFRGRALGGTDTQYF
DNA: TGCAGTGCTAGAGATTTCCGCGGGAGGGCCCTTGGGGGCACAGATACGCAGTATTTT

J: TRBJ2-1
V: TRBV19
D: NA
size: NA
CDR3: CASSMLRGESYNEQFF
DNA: TGTGCCAGTAGCATGCTCCGGGGAGAAAGTTACAATGAGCAGTTCTTC

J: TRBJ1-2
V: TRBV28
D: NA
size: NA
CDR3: CASMRQENYGYTF
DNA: TGTGCCAGCATGCGACAGGAGAACTATGGCTACACCTTC

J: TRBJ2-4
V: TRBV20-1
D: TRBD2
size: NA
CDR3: CSAEPGGIRNIQYF
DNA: TGCAGTGCTGAACCGGGAGGTATCAGAAACATTCAGTACTTC

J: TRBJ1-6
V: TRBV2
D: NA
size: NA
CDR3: CASTSEGTDNSPLHF
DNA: TGTGCCAGCACCTCAGAGGGGACCGATAATTCACCCCTCCACTTT

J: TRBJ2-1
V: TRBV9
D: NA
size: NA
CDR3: CASSVGGITYNEQFF
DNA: TGTGCCAGCAGCGTAGGCGGGATCACCTACAATGAGCAGTTCTTC

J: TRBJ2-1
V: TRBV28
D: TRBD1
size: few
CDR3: CASSRDRGNFNEQFF
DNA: TGTGCCAGCAGTCGAGACAGGGGGAACTTCAATGAGCAGTTCTTC

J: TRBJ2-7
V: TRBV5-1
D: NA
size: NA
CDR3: CASSLELSISYEQYF
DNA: TGCGCCAGCAGCTTGGAGCTGTCGATTTCCTACGAGCAGTACTTC

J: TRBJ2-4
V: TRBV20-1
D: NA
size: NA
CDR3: CSAPDLQMKNIQYF
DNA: TGCAGTGCTCCCGACCTACAGATGAAAAACATTCAGTACTTC

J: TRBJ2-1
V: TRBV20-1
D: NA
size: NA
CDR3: CSARDRTAAGMEQFF
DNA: TGCAGTGCTAGAGACAGGACAGCGGCCGGCATGGAGCAGTTCTTC

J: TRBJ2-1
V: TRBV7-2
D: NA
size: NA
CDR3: CASSLGGQGDEQFF
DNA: TGTGCCAGCAGCTTAGGAGGGCAAGGGGATGAGCAGTTCTTC

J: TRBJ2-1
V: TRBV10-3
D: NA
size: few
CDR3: CASTRDHYNEQFF
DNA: TGTGCCAGTACTAGGGATCACTACAATGAGCAGTTCTTC

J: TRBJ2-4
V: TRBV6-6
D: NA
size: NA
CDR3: CASTGGGDIQYF
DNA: TGTGCCAGCACCGGGGGCGGGGACATTCAGTACTTC

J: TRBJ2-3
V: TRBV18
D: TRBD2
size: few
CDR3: CASSRLLANTGTDTQYF
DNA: TGTGCCAGCTCCCGTCTACTAGCGAATACAGGCACAGATACGCAGTATTTT

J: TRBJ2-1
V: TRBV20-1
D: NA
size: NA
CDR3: CSASRQETQFF
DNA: TGCAGTGCTAGCCGCCAAGAGACCCAGTTCTTC

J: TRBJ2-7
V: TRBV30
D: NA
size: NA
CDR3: CAWDPPGRSNEQYF
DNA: TGTGCCTGGGACCCCCCGGGACGAAGTAACGAGCAGTACTTC

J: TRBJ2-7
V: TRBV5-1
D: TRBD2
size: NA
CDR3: CASSPGTSGGRFYEQYF
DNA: TGCGCCAGCAGCCCCGGGACTAGCGGGGGAAGGTTCTACGAGCAGTACTTC

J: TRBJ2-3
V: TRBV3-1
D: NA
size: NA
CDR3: CASSQEWGEGTDTQYF
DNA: TGTGCCAGCAGCCAAGAGTGGGGAGAAGGGACAGATACGCAGTATTTT

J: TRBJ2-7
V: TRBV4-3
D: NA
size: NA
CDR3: CASSQDYQGYEQYF
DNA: TGCGCCAGCAGCCAAGACTACCAGGGTTACGAGCAGTACTTC

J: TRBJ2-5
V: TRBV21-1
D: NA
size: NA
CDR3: CASSGLTKGVAGPQETQYF
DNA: TGTGCCAGCAGCGGACTAACAAAGGGGGTGGCAGGGCCCCAAGAGACCCAGTACTTC

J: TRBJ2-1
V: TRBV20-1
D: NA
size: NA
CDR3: CSARATGTSYNEQFF
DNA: TGCAGTGCTAGAGCCACCGGGACTTCCTACAATGAGCAGTTCTTC

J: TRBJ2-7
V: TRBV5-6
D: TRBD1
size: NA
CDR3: CASSFFTGVGEQYF
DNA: TGTGCCAGCAGCTTTTTCACAGGGGTTGGCGAGCAGTACTTC

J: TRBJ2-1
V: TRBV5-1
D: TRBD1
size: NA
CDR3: CASSPGQASNNEQFF
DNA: TGCGCCAGCAGCCCCGGACAGGCTAGCAACAATGAGCAGTTCTTC

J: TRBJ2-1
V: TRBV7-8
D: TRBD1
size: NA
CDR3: CASSKSWTGESSEQFF
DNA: TGTGCCAGCAGTAAGAGTTGGACAGGGGAATCCTCTGAGCAGTTCTTC

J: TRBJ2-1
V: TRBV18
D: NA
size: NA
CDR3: CASSRDPGEQFF
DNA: TGTGCCAGCTCACGGGACCCAGGGGAGCAGTTCTTC

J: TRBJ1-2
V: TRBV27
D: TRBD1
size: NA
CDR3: CASSLSLTGNGYTF
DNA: TGTGCCAGCAGTTTATCCCTGACAGGGAATGGCTACACCTTC

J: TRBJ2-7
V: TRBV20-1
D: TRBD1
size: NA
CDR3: CSAGRGQGIRNEQYF
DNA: TGCAGTGCCGGGAGGGGACAGGGGATAAGGAATGAGCAGTACTTC

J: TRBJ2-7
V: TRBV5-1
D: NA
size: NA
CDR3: CASSLGQSSGEQYF
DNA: TGCGCCAGCAGCTTGGGACAGAGTTCAGGCGAGCAGTACTTC

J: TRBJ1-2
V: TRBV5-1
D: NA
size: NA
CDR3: CASSTGGVHGYTF
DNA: TGCGCCAGCAGTACCGGCGGTGTCCATGGCTACACCTTC